This entry describes one TCR beta chain. This sample stems from a study of T-cell reconstitution after alpha-beta-depleted transplantation in children. This sample's TCRbeta library carried unique molecular identifier barcodes. Using its own MiXCR run on the PCR reads, TCRdb lists one record per CDR3 protein. The data contain a few hundred thousand distinct CDR3 sequences, about 9.4% of them singletons. The CDR3 is 13 residues long. Deletions cut 6 bases from V and 8 bases from J, with 14 bases between. Germline CDR1 and CDR2: LNHDA and SQIVND (reference sequence). The origin of this receptor is a human donor who donated a stem cell graft to a child with acute lymphoblastic leukemia. Here the sequenced sample was PBMCs from the stem cell graft donor, taken from the stem cell graft. The V gene is TRBV19, the J gene TRBJ2-1; tentatively, D is TRBD2 (6 bases). The CDR3 loop is CASRWRGQDEQFF. In DNA, the CDR3 is TGTGCCAGTAGGTGGCGGGGTCAAGATGAGCAGTTCTTC.